This T cell receptor (beta chain) appears in the sequencing data of a study of T cell responses to AZD1222 COVID-19 vaccine. The study's findings and limits: Seropositive AZD1222 recipients at baseline numbered only five or six. As reported, nearly half of all spike-specific TCRs target variant regions that are unmutated. Donors in the cohort were predominantly white British and more often female, and clonal diversity was possibly underestimated. Spike-specific TCR breadth and depth grew following two AZD1222 doses.

On this clone: Its antigen is as yet unknown.

Germline V gives CDR1 SQVTM, CDR2 ANQGSEA. V shed 2 bases and J shed 4 bases, with 8 bases lying between them. The CDR3 totals 12 residues. Assay: immunoSEQ multiplex PCR; the TCRdb copy retains only in-frame clones and omits some. The sample yields some 170,000 clones, approximately 92% seen once. The chain recombines TRBV29-1 with TRBJ1-2, with TRBD1 as a possible D gene (5 bases). The TCR comes from an adult who received the MenACWY meningococcal vaccine as a control. This sample comprised peripheral blood, obtained 28 days after the second dose of the MenACWY control vaccine. CDR3 amino acids: CSVESDSYGYTF. CDR3 coding DNA: TGCAGCGTTGAATCTGACAGCTATGGCTACACCTTC.